This entry lists 10 T cell receptor beta chains sequenced from one sample in a study of neurological immune-mediated disorders. TCRdb itself ran the 5' RACE reads through MiXCR, one entry per CDR3 protein. The data show around 16,000 distinct CDR3 sequences, 9% to 10% seen once. The sample taken for sequencing was CD8+ T cells from blood. All receptors come from a man over 45 in good health.

This clonotype was observed many times. The chain combines TRBV4-3 with TRBJ2-2; a weak D match, TRBD1 (6 bases). The V gene lost 3 bases and the J gene lost 6 bases, with 20 bases spanning the gap. CDR3 length: 17 residues. CDR1 and CDR2 (germline): LGHNA, YSLEER. The CDR3 DNA reads as TGCGCCAGCAGCCATTCCACCGAAACAGGGTATGCCGGGGAGCTGTTTTTT. Protein product: CASSHSTETGYAGELFF.

In its sample, this clonotype was seen many times. CDR3 nucleotide sequence: TGTGCCAGCAGCTTAGGCCCAGGGGGCGCGAGCAATGAGCAGTTCTTC. Protein sequence: CASSLGPGGASNEQFF. The V and J genes are TRBV7-9 and TRBJ2-1; 8 positions agree with TRBD1. CDR1 SEHNR and CDR2 FQNEAQ come from the germline V gene (reference sequence). Trimming at V came to 1 base and at J to 6 bases, leaving 8 bases not matched to a gene. This CDR3 spans 16 amino acids.

The sample holds many counts of this clonotype. For the CDR3, the DNA is TGTGCCAGCAGTTATGGGGGGCGGGGCACAGATACGCAGTATTTT. It yields the protein CASSYGGRGTDTQYF. J is TRBJ2-3 and V is TRBV6-5; D tentatively fits TRBD1 or TRBD2 (6 bases each). The CDR3 is made up of 15 amino acids. V was trimmed by 3 bases and J by 1 base, leaving 11 bases between them. Germline V gene sequence: CDR1 MNHEY, CDR2 SVGAGI.

At least ten counts were recorded for this clonotype. The chain carries TRBV7-9 and TRBJ2-7; 8 bases agree with TRBD2. Germline lookup yields CDR1 SEHNR and CDR2 FQNEAQ (reference sequence). The trim removed 8 bases at V and 9 bases at J, leaving 12 bases unmatched. The CDR3 covers 13 residues. The CDR3 loop is CASRPAGEEGQYF. CDR3 nucleotides: TGTGCCAGCCGCCCAGCGGGAGAAGAGGGGCAGTACTTC.

Ten or more counts support this clonotype. The CDR3 protein is CSARGTDTYEQYF. The CDR3 region has the DNA TGCAGTGCTAGGGGGACAGATACCTACGAGCAGTACTTC. The chain couples TRBV20-1 to TRBJ2-7, with 7 bases lining up with TRBD1. The germline V gene has CDR1 DFQATT and CDR2 SNEGSKA (reference sequence). Losses at the gene ends were 3 bases for V and 2 bases for J; bases not matched to a gene: 4. The CDR3 length is 13 residues.

This clonotype was seen repeatedly, ten times or more. The chain couples TRBV6-2 or TRBV6-3 to TRBJ2-2, with 10 positions matching TRBD2. The CDR3 spans 15 residues. Germline V gives CDR1 MNHEY, CDR2 SVGEGT. Losses at the gene ends were 10 bases for V and 6 bases for J; bases not matched to a gene: 11. The CDR3 DNA reads TGTGCCATTGGGCCGGGACTAGCGATTCCCGGGGAGCTGTTTTTT. It encodes CAIGPGLAIPGELFF.

Relative to its sample, this clonotype is medium-sized. This chain joins TRBV5-1 and TRBJ2-5, with 8 bases matching TRBD2. The germline V gene encodes CDR1 SGHRS and CDR2 YFSETQ. Germline trimming cut 0 bases from V and 5 bases from J; bases unmatched to any gene: 6. This CDR3 is 15 amino acids long. CDR3 loop: CASSLERLAGETQYF. The CDR3 bases are TGCGCCAGCAGCTTGGAACGTCTAGCGGGCGAGACCCAGTACTTC.

The chain is built from TRBV7-6 and TRBJ2-2; TRBD2 matches at 7 bases. The length of the CDR3 is 18 residues. The germline V gene has CDR1 SGHVS and CDR2 FNYEAQ. The V gene end was trimmed by 3 bases and the J gene end by 0 bases; junction bases not matched to a gene: 10. CDR3 DNA sequence: TGTGCCAGCAGCTTGAGCGGGATGACAGATGCGAACACCGGGGAGCTGTTTTTT. Translated, it gives CASSLSGMTDANTGELFF.

Ten or more counts support this clonotype. The CDR3 loop reads CASSRLGGTDTQYF. In DNA, the CDR3 is TGTGCCAGCAGCCGGCTGGGAGGCACAGATACGCAGTATTTT. The chain combines TRBV4-2 with TRBJ2-3, with D maybe TRBD2 (5 bases). The CDR3 has 14 amino acids. Trimming took off 4 bases at V and 1 base at J, with 9 bases between the two ends. Germline V gives CDR1 LGHNA, CDR2 YNFKEQ.

This clonotype was seen repeatedly, ten times or more. This rearrangement joins TRBV7-3 to TRBJ2-3; 9 bases agree with TRBD2. Germline trimming cut 4 bases from V and 1 base from J; bases unmatched to any gene: 3. There are 15 residues in the CDR3. The germline CDR1 and CDR2 sequences are SGHTA and FQGTGA. In DNA, the CDR3 is TGTGCCAGCAGCTATTTAGCGGGGGGCACAGATACGCAGTATTTT. Translating gives CASSYLAGGTDTQYF. The variable domain in full, with the rest retrieved from reference TRBV7-3 and TRBJ2-3, is GAGVSQTPSNKVTEKGKYVELRCDPISGHTALYWYRQSLGQGPEFLIYFQGTGAADDSGLPNDRFFAVRPEGSVSTLKIQRTERGDSAVYLCASSYLAGGTDTQYFGPGTRLTVL.